A single sample gave rise to the 31 T cell receptor beta chains below, sequenced in a study of cytomegalovirus exposure and HLA in healthy donors. PCR amplification relied on 60 Vbeta primers (plus 13 Jbeta primers). Using immunoSEQ multiplex PCR, the repertoire was profiled, and TCRdb retains in-frame clones only, with some absent. The sample has under 200,000 clones, approximately 79% seen once. The specimen sequenced was PBMCs. These receptors were taken from a man aged 35-49 years in good health and CMV-seropositive.

This chain connects TRBV28 to TRBJ2-3; 9 nucleotides agree with TRBD1. Per germline, CDR1 MDHEN and CDR2 SYDVKM. CDR3 length equals 14 residues. The J segment lost 7 bases and the V segment lost 7 bases, leaving 9 bases of the junction unmatched. The CDR3 DNA follows: TGTGCCAGCACCAGGACAGGGGCGGTTTATACGCAGTATTTT. Translating gives CASTRTGAVYTQYF.

V gene TRBV28 combines with J gene TRBJ1-6; D call uncertain. V shed 6 bases and J shed 3 bases, with 9 bases lying between them. Per the germline V gene, CDR1 is MDHEN and CDR2 is SYDVKM. The CDR3 runs to 14 residues. This chain's CDR3 is CASRVGDYNSPLHF. CDR3 DNA: TGTGCCAGCAGGGTCGGTGACTATAATTCACCCCTCCACTTT.

CDR3 sequence (DNA): TGTGCCAGCAGCTTAATCCGGGTTCGGAACACTGAAGCTTTCTTT. Its protein is CASSLIRVRNTEAFF. The chain links TRBV11-1 to TRBJ1-1; no clear D gene. Germline assignment: CDR1 SGHAT and CDR2 FQDESV (reference sequence). CDR3 length: 15 amino acids. V lost 2 bases and J 1 base, leaving 11 bases between the germline ends.

This clone came up a few times. This chain joins TRBV7-9 and TRBJ2-7, with TRBD1 matching over 9 bases. CDR1 is SEHNR, CDR2 FQNEAQ, per germline (reference sequence). V dropped 7 bases and J dropped 6; count of bases not matched to a gene: 7. CDR3 length: 13 amino acids. The CDR3 sequence: CASNPGTGLEQYF. CDR3 nucleotide sequence: TGTGCCAGCAACCCAGGGACAGGGCTCGAGCAGTACTTC.

This clone was seen more than once but under ten times. The chain recombines TRBV5-1 with TRBJ2-1, with D uncertain. Germline-derived CDR1 and CDR2 are SGHRS and YFSETQ. Trimming pared 0 bases from V and 0 bases from J, leaving 7 bases between. This CDR3 region has 15 residues. CDR3 protein: CASSLDPSSYNEQFF. The CDR3 nucleotides are TGCGCCAGCAGCTTGGATCCCAGCTCCTACAATGAGCAGTTCTTC.

The sample holds a few counts of this clone. J is TRBJ1-6 and V is TRBV2; 9 bases map to TRBD1. Per the germline V gene, CDR1 is SNHLY and CDR2 is FYNNEI. Trimming at V came to 6 bases and at J to 4 bases, leaving 4 bases not matched to a gene. This CDR3 has 15 amino acids. In DNA, the CDR3 is TGTGCCAGCAGCGCAGACAGGGGGTATAATTCACCCCTCCACTTT. Translating gives CASSADRGYNSPLHF.

The rearrangement joins TRBV10-2 to TRBJ1-3; 7 positions agree with TRBD1. This CDR3 has 16 residues. Germline V gene lookup returns CDR1 WSHSY and CDR2 SAAADI. V gave up 3 bases and J gave up 0 bases; unmatched junction bases: 5. The CDR3 sequence is CASSDRGQSSGNTIYF. CDR3 sequence (DNA): TGCGCCAGCAGTGATCGGGGACAGAGCTCTGGAAACACCATATATTTT.

J is TRBJ1-1 and V is TRBV2; D is uncertain. V lost 3 bases, J lost 9 bases, and 14 bases lay in between. Germline V gene sequence: CDR1 SNHLY, CDR2 FYNNEI. The CDR3 is 13 amino acids. This chain's CDR3 is CASSEGRGEKAFF. CDR3 nucleotide sequence: TGTGCCAGCAGTGAGGGTAGAGGAGAGAAAGCTTTCTTT.

The chain uses TRBV10-3 and TRBJ2-7; perhaps TRBD2 as D (6 bases). Looked up from germline, CDR1 is ENHRY and CDR2 is SYGVKD. V was pared by 8 bases and J by 3 bases, with 11 bases between. This CDR3 is built from 12 residues. This CDR3 reads CAIGRDFYEQYF. In nucleotides, the CDR3 is TGTGCCATCGGCCGGGACTTCTACGAGCAGTACTTC.

This chain links TRBV15 with TRBJ2-1; unclear D gene. Trimming removed 0 bases at V and 7 bases at J, with 4 bases between. The CDR3 consists of 12 residues. Looked up from germline, CDR1 is LNHNV and CDR2 is YYDKDF (reference sequence). CDR3 sequence: CATSRDRNEQFF. The CDR3 DNA follows: TGTGCCACCAGCAGAGATCGGAATGAGCAGTTCTTC.

The chain couples TRBV7-9 to TRBJ1-4; 9 nucleotides match TRBD1. Trimming removed 6 bases from V and 3 bases from J; junction bases left unmatched: 5. CDR1 SEHNR and CDR2 FQNEAQ come from the germline V gene (reference sequence). CDR3 size: 15 residues. CDR3 amino acids: CASRRTGASNEKLFF. The CDR3 DNA follows: TGTGCCAGCAGACGGACAGGGGCATCTAATGAAAAACTGTTTTTT.

The J gene is TRBJ1-1, the V gene TRBV7-9; D is uncertain. Germline assignment: CDR1 SEHNR and CDR2 FQNEAQ (reference sequence). The CDR3 sequence is 14 residues long. V lost 5 bases and J 4 bases, leaving 14 bases between the germline ends. The CDR3 sequence is CASSGERASTEAFF. As DNA, the CDR3 is TGTGCCAGCAGCGGAGAGAGAGCCAGCACTGAAGCTTTCTTT.

The chain recombines TRBV19 with TRBJ1-1; maybe TRBD1 (6 bases). This CDR3 contains 13 residues. Germline V gene sequence: CDR1 LNHDA, CDR2 SQIVND (reference sequence). V dropped 2 bases and J dropped 8 bases, with 12 bases sitting between them. This CDR3 is CASSITGGLEAFF. The CDR3, as DNA: TGTGCCAGTAGTATAACTGGGGGCTTGGAAGCTTTCTTT.

This chain joins TRBV14 and TRBJ2-3, with 14 positions matching TRBD2. Germline V gene sequence: CDR1 SGHDN, CDR2 FVKESK. With 5 bases clipped from V and 2 bases from J, the junction kept 3 bases outside the gene matches. This CDR3 comprises 16 residues. CDR3 nucleotides: TGTGCCAGCAGCGAGACTAGCGGGGGGGCCACAGATACGCAGTATTTT. This gives the protein CASSETSGGATDTQYF. The variable domain in full, with the rest retrieved from reference TRBV14 and TRBJ2-3, is EAGVTQFPSHSVIEKGQTVTLRCDPISGHDNLYWYRRVMGKEIKFLLHFVKESKQDESGMPNNRFLAERTGGTYSTLKVQPAELEDSGVYFCASSETSGGATDTQYFGPGTRLTVL.

The rearrangement uses TRBV5-5 and TRBJ2-1; 9 bases are a match to TRBD2. The CDR3 length is 15 residues. With 1 base clipped from V and 5 bases from J, the junction kept 4 bases outside the gene matches. Per germline, CDR1 SGHKS and CDR2 YYEKEE (reference sequence). CDR3 in DNA: TGTGCCAGCAGCTTGACTAGCGGGTCTCACAATGAGCAGTTCTTC. This sequence encodes CASSLTSGSHNEQFF.

The rearrangement links TRBV5-1 to TRBJ2-1; 14 bases line up with TRBD2. The CDR3 runs to 18 residues. Germline CDR1 is SGHRS and CDR2 is YFSETQ. J was trimmed by 7 bases and V by 1 base; bases with no gene match: 10. CDR3 residues: CASSLMTSGGATVNEQFF. CDR3 sequence (DNA): TGCGCCAGCAGCTTGATGACTAGCGGGGGGGCCACGGTGAATGAGCAGTTCTTC.

The V and J genes are TRBV28 and TRBJ1-2, with D possibly matching TRBD1 (5 bases). This CDR3 is 15 amino acids long. Germline V lookup: CDR1 MDHEN, CDR2 SYDVKM. The V end was cut by 5 bases, the J end by 2 bases, with 15 bases between. The CDR3 nucleotides are TGTGCCAGCAGTCCACCCGACCGGACAAACTATGGCTACACCTTC. Amino acids: CASSPPDRTNYGYTF.

This clone occurred once. The rearrangement uses TRBV5-4 and TRBJ2-5; TRBD2 aligns across 7 bases. The germline gives CDR1 SGHNT, CDR2 YYREEE (reference sequence). The CDR3 consists of 13 residues. The junction had 3 bases not matched to a gene; V was cut back by 3 bases and J by 4 bases. CDR3 sequence: CASSSLARETQYF. The CDR3, as DNA: TGTGCCAGCAGCTCACTAGCGCGAGAGACCCAGTACTTC.

The J gene is TRBJ2-3, the V gene TRBV9; a possible D gene is TRBD1 (5 bases). V dropped 3 bases and J dropped 3 bases, with 26 bases sitting between them. The germline V gene encodes CDR1 SGDLS and CDR2 YYNGEE. The CDR3 covers 19 residues. Written as DNA, the CDR3 is TGTGCCAGCAGCGCAGGTTTGACCGGGCTAGGGGCACAGACAGATACGCAGTATTTT. This codes for CASSAGLTGLGAQTDTQYF. The whole variable domain, filled in from reference TRBV9 and TRBJ2-3, reads DSGVTQTPKHLITATGQRVTLRCSPRSGDLSVYWYQQSLDQGLQFLIQYYNGEERAKGNILERFSAQQFPDLHSELNLSSLELGDSALYFCASSAGLTGLGAQTDTQYFGPGTRLTVL.

The chain combines TRBV6-6 with TRBJ2-3, with TRBD2 as a possible D gene (7 bases). V was clipped by 6 bases and J by 6 bases, with 16 bases between them. This CDR3 region has 14 residues. From germline, CDR1 is MNHNY and CDR2 SVGAGI (reference sequence). CDR3 residues: CASSHTGRVDTQYF. CDR3 bases: TGTGCCAGCAGCCATACAGGGAGGGTGGATACGCAGTATTTT.

CDR3 in DNA: TGCGCCAGCAGCTTGGGTCGGGGAATGAACACTGAAGCTTTCTTT. As protein: CASSLGRGMNTEAFF. V is TRBV5-1 and J is TRBJ1-1; D is unclear. Trimming shortened V by 0 bases and J by 0 bases, and 9 bases separated the two germline ends. The length of the CDR3 is 15 residues. Germline CDR1 is SGHRS and CDR2 is YFSETQ.

V usage is TRBV9 and J usage is TRBJ1-2; TRBD1 aligns across 7 bases. V dropped 0 bases and J dropped 5; count of bases not matched to a gene: 4. The CDR3 sequence is 14 residues long. Germline-derived CDR1 and CDR2 are SGDLS and YYNGEE. CDR3: CASSVAEQGYGYTF. CDR3 nucleotides: TGTGCCAGCAGCGTAGCAGAACAGGGGTATGGCTACACCTTC.

This sequence joins TRBV9 and TRBJ2-2; D might be TRBD2 (6 bases). CDR1 SGDLS and CDR2 YYNGEE come from the germline V gene. CDR3 length: 15 residues. Trimming stripped 2 bases from V and 6 bases from J, with 14 bases between. The CDR3 DNA sequence: TGTGCCAGCAGCGTTGGGTTGGAGGGCTCCGGGGAGCTGTTTTTT. Its protein product is CASSVGLEGSGELFF.

The genes are TRBV9 and TRBJ2-2; unclear D gene. Trimming stripped 4 bases from V and 1 base from J, with 2 bases between. The CDR3 runs to 12 residues. Germline lookup yields CDR1 SGDLS and CDR2 YYNGEE. CDR3 sequence reads: CASSLNTGELFF. The DNA of the CDR3 is TGTGCCAGCAGCCTGAACACCGGGGAGCTGTTTTTT.

With regard to this clone: The sample holds other DNA sequences that translate to the same CDR3. The chain couples TRBV4-1 to TRBJ2-2; TRBD1 matches 9 bases. CDR3 size: 16 residues. Germline V lookup: CDR1 MGHRA, CDR2 YSYEKL. V dropped 3 bases and J dropped 5; count of bases not matched to a gene: 7. CDR3 amino acids: CASSHMTGGVTGELFF. CDR3 DNA sequence: TGCGCCAGCAGCCATATGACAGGGGGGGTAACCGGGGAGCTGTTTTTT.

The CDR3 loop is CASSVEGAGGLLETQYF. The CDR3 nucleotides are TGTGCCAGCAGCGTAGAGGGGGCAGGGGGCTTACTAGAGACCCAGTACTTC. V gene TRBV9 combines with J gene TRBJ2-5; 8 bases match TRBD1. In germline, CDR1 is SGDLS, CDR2 YYNGEE. With V trimmed by 0 bases and J by 4 bases, 11 bases remained unmatched. The CDR3 covers 17 residues.

The chain uses TRBV7-9 and TRBJ2-5; 8 bases agree with TRBD1. The end of the DNA aligns better with TRBJ2-7, so the J call may be wrong. The germline CDR1 and CDR2 sequences are SEHNR and FQNEAQ (reference sequence). The CDR3 runs to 16 residues. The CDR3 spells CASSSDRTGISYEQYF. CDR3 nucleotide sequence: TGTGCCAGCAGCAGTGATAGGACAGGGATCTCCTACGAGCAGTACTTC.

The table lists this clone with a few counts. The chain uses TRBV4-3 and TRBJ1-5; the match to TRBD1 covers 7 bases. The CDR3 sequence is 16 residues long. The V segment lost 4 bases and the J segment 1 base; nucleotides outside the gene matches: 7. In germline, CDR1 is LGHNA, CDR2 YSLEER. The CDR3 region is CASSRSTGLSNQPQHF. The DNA of the CDR3 is TGCGCCAGCAGCCGCTCGACAGGGCTGAGCAATCAGCCCCAGCATTTT.

The sample holds one count of this clone. V gene TRBV4-1 combines with J gene TRBJ1-2; TRBD1 matches at 9 bases. This CDR3 spans 18 amino acids. V dropped 1 base and J dropped 3; count of bases not matched to a gene: 12. Germline V gives CDR1 MGHRA, CDR2 YSYEKL. DNA of the CDR3: TGCGCCAGCAGCCAAGCCGACCTCCGGGACAGGGATTACTATGGCTACACCTTC. It codes for CASSQADLRDRDYYGYTF.

V is TRBV5-1 and J is TRBJ2-3; the match to TRBD1 covers 11 bases. This CDR3 has 16 amino acids. The J segment lost 8 bases and the V segment lost 4 bases, leaving 12 bases of the junction unmatched. Germline CDR1 and CDR2: SGHRS and YFSETQ. The DNA of the CDR3 is TGCGCCAGCAGCCTTAGTACCGGGACAGGGGGAGGTACGCAGTATTTT. Translating gives CASSLSTGTGGGTQYF.

This clone was seen a handful of times. The chain combines TRBV14 with TRBJ1-1, with 8 bases lining up with TRBD1. Germline V gene sequence: CDR1 SGHDN, CDR2 FVKESK. V dropped 0 bases and J dropped 6; count of bases not matched to a gene: 6. The CDR3 totals 15 residues. DNA of the CDR3: TGTGCCAGCAGCCAAGATCAGGGGGCTTTGGCTGAAGCTTTCTTT. Translating it yields CASSQDQGALAEAFF. The full variable domain, in which reference TRBV14 and TRBJ1-1 provide the parts outside the CDR3, is EAGVTQFPSHSVIEKGQTVTLRCDPISGHDNLYWYRRVMGKEIKFLLHFVKESKQDESGMPNNRFLAERTGGTYSTLKVQPAELEDSGVYFCASSQDQGALAEAFFGQGTRLTVV.